These T cell receptor beta chains were read from a single sample in a study of PD-1 blockade in mismatch repair-deficient tumors. These receptors are not linked to any known antigen. Data came from immunoSEQ multiplex PCR; TCRdb stores just in-frame clones and leaves some out. The sample comprises about 14,000 clones, around 84% of which are singletons, and around 20% rests with the top ten. Sequencing used cells cultured in vitro, obtained from a patient treated with pembrolizumab. Receptors were obtained from an adult with mismatch repair-deficient cancer. Both conserved end residues are part of each CDR3. A D gene is named only where the DNA matches it firmly. Clone size is given for some rows only: seen once, a few or many times, or a class if the clone is expanded.

CDR3 protein,CDR3 DNA,V gene,clone size,D gene,J gene
CASIPTGELFF,TGTGCCAGCATCCCGACCGGGGAGCTGTTTTTT,TRBV21-1,once,.,TRBJ2-2
CALGLVGNNEQFF,TGTGCCTTGGGACTAGTAGGGAACAATGAGCAGTTCTTC,TRBV30,.,TRBD2,TRBJ2-1
CASSFYYDQPQHF,TGCGCCAGCAGCTTTTATTACGATCAGCCCCAGCATTTT,TRBV5-1,large,.,TRBJ1-5
CASSLGALGDYGYTF,TGCGCCAGCAGCTTGGGGGCCCTCGGAGACTATGGCTACACCTTC,TRBV5-1,.,.,TRBJ1-2
CASSLTGIGGNEQFF,TGTGCCAGCAGCTTAACGGGGATTGGGGGTAATGAGCAGTTCTTC,TRBV7-3,.,.,TRBJ2-1
CASSSLSVTDTQYF,TGTGCCAGCAGTTCCCTGTCGGTCACAGATACGCAGTATTTT,TRBV28,.,.,TRBJ2-3
CASSTGLTYNEQFF,TGTGCCAGCAGCACGGGACTTACCTACAATGAGCAGTTCTTC,TRBV5-4,.,.,TRBJ2-1
CASSSQPGEGYTF,TGTGCCAGCAGCTCGCAACCAGGGGAGGGCTACACCTTC,TRBV13,.,.,TRBJ1-2
CASSGRTGGRSYNEQFF,TGTGCCAGTAGTGGGCGGACAGGGGGCCGATCCTACAATGAGCAGTTCTTC,TRBV19,.,TRBD1,TRBJ2-1
CASSLDRGWGTGELFF,TGTGCCAGCAGCTTAGACAGGGGCTGGGGCACCGGGGAGCTGTTTTTT,TRBV7-9,.,TRBD1,TRBJ2-2
CASSLARDNADTQYF,TGTGCCAGCAGCTTAGCCAGGGATAACGCAGATACGCAGTATTTT,TRBV7-9,.,.,TRBJ2-3
CATLFGTAPYNEQFF,TGTGCCACCCTATTTGGGACAGCGCCTTACAATGAGCAGTTCTTC,TRBV2,.,TRBD1,TRBJ2-1
CASTPGGTDYGYTF,TGTGCCAGCACTCCAGGAGGGACAGACTATGGCTACACCTTC,TRBV6-1,few,TRBD1,TRBJ1-2
CASSQKPTSAEGAKNIQYF,TGCGCCAGCAGCCAAAAACCCACCAGCGCGGAGGGCGCCAAAAACATTCAGTACTTC,TRBV4-1,.,.,TRBJ2-4
CASTLGETQYF,TGTGCCAGCACCTTGGGGGAGACCCAGTACTTC,TRBV6-5,.,.,TRBJ2-5
CASSLRGRAFNGELFF,TGTGCCAGCAGCTTGCGCGGGAGGGCGTTTAACGGGGAGCTGTTTTTT,TRBV5-4,.,TRBD2,TRBJ2-2
CASSLWTSGSFSYNEQFF,TGTGCCAGCAGCCTGTGGACTAGCGGGAGTTTTTCCTACAATGAGCAGTTCTTC,TRBV11-2,.,TRBD2,TRBJ2-1
CASSLALAGNTEAFF,TGTGCCAGCAGCTTAGCGCTCGCAGGGAACACTGAAGCTTTCTTT,TRBV7-9,.,.,TRBJ1-1
CASSVEGSGEQYF,TGTGCCAGCAGCGTAGAGGGCTCCGGCGAGCAGTACTTC,TRBV9,.,.,TRBJ2-7
CASSFLGIGVTEAFF,TGCGCCAGCAGCTTCTTGGGGATAGGGGTCACTGAAGCTTTCTTT,TRBV5-1,.,.,TRBJ1-1
CASSQGFGGTDTQYF,TGCGCCAGCAGCCAAGGGTTTGGGGGCACAGATACGCAGTATTTT,TRBV4-1,.,.,TRBJ2-3
CASGTGGTEAFF,TGTGCCAGCGGTACAGGGGGCACTGAAGCTTTCTTT,TRBV27,.,TRBD1,TRBJ1-1
CASRWTGNQPQHF,TGTGCCAGCAGGTGGACAGGGAATCAGCCCCAGCATTTT,TRBV5-8,.,TRBD1,TRBJ1-5
CASSPTLNTEAFF,TGTGCCAGCAGCCCAACACTGAACACTGAAGCTTTCTTT,TRBV11-2,once,.,TRBJ1-1
CASSHRNYGYTF,TGTGCCAGCAGCCACAGGAACTATGGCTACACCTTC,TRBV11-3,.,.,TRBJ1-2
CASSRRDRESYEQYF,TGTGCCAGCAGCCGCCGGGACAGGGAATCCTACGAGCAGTACTTC,TRBV11-2,few,TRBD1,TRBJ2-7
CASSVSGGRTGELFF,TGTGCCAGCAGTGTCTCCGGGGGCCGCACCGGGGAGCTGTTTTTT,TRBV2,.,.,TRBJ2-2
CASSQPGQGHEKLFF,TGCGCCAGCAGCCAGCCGGGACAGGGCCATGAAAAACTGTTTTTT,TRBV4-1,.,TRBD1,TRBJ1-4
CASSQGTVAGGGTGELFF,TGTGCCAGCAGCCAAGGAACAGTAGCGGGAGGGGGCACCGGGGAGCTGTTTTTT,TRBV14,.,TRBD2,TRBJ2-2
CASSQGRDSGELFF,TGTGCCAGCAGCCAGGGAAGGGATTCTGGGGAACTGTTTTTT,TRBV4-2,.,.,TRBJ1-4
CASRRTGANQPQHF,TGTGCCAGCAGGAGGACAGGGGCTAATCAGCCCCAGCATTTT,TRBV27,.,TRBD1,TRBJ1-5
CASSMGGWAQPQHF,TGTGCCAGCAGTATGGGGGGTTGGGCACAGCCCCAGCATTTT,TRBV28,.,.,TRBJ1-5
CASSLSGQGHQPQHF,TGCGCCAGCAGCTTGTCGGGACAGGGTCATCAGCCCCAGCATTTT,TRBV5-1,once,TRBD1,TRBJ1-5
CASSTEGGETQYF,TGTGCCAGCAGTACTGAGGGAGGGGAGACCCAGTACTTC,TRBV11-3,once,TRBD2,TRBJ2-5
CASSLVQGMDNEQFF,TGCGCCAGCAGCTTGGTGCAGGGGATGGACAATGAGCAGTTCTTC,TRBV5-1,.,.,TRBJ2-1
CASSSGSGSGDTQYF,TGCGCCAGCAGCTCTGGTAGCGGGAGTGGCGATACGCAGTATTTT,TRBV5-1,.,TRBD2,TRBJ2-3
CASSPYDVYEQYF,TGTGCCAGCAGCCCGTATGACGTCTACGAGCAGTACTTC,TRBV5-5,.,.,TRBJ2-7
CASSQGQGGANEKLFF,TGTGCCAGCAGCCAAGGACAGGGGGGCGCTAATGAAAAACTGTTTTTT,TRBV7-6,.,TRBD1,TRBJ1-4
CASSPWRRGQETQYF,TGTGCCAGCAGTCCCTGGCGGAGGGGACAAGAGACCCAGTACTTC,TRBV28,.,.,TRBJ2-5
CASSLGGSGYQPQHF,TGCGCCAGCAGCTTGGGGGGGTCCGGGTACCAGCCCCAGCATTTT,TRBV5-1,.,.,TRBJ1-5
CAISDPSGRGYEQYF,TGTGCCATCAGTGATCCTAGCGGGAGGGGCTACGAGCAGTACTTC,TRBV10-3,.,TRBD2,TRBJ2-7
CASSLGIARSSTDTQYF,TGTGCCAGCAGCTTAGGGATAGCGCGAAGCTCCACAGATACGCAGTATTTT,TRBV7-2,.,.,TRBJ2-3
CASSYLGQETQYF,TGTGCCAGCAGTTATCTAGGCCAAGAGACCCAGTACTTC,TRBV6-5,.,.,TRBJ2-5
CASSSLSFSGNTIYF,TGTGCCAGCAGCTCCCTCAGTTTTTCCGGAAACACCATATATTTT,TRBV7-6,once,.,TRBJ1-3
CASSLRGYESVLFF,TGTGCCAGCAGCTTACGGGGCTATGAGTCCGTACTGTTTTTT,TRBV7-9,.,.,TRBJ1-4
CASRSRPRVGTDTQYF,TGTGCCAGCAGATCACGGCCCAGGGTGGGTACAGATACGCAGTATTTT,TRBV11-2,.,.,TRBJ2-3
CASSYGGPNTDTQYF,TGTGCCAGCAGTTACGGGGGACCAAACACAGATACGCAGTATTTT,TRBV6-5,.,.,TRBJ2-3
CASSLPPGGEQFF,TGTGCCAGCAGCCTCCCCCCCGGGGGTGAGCAGTTCTTC,TRBV11-2,.,.,TRBJ2-1
CASSIERTGNSPLHF,TGTGCCAGTAGTATCGAGCGGACCGGGAATTCACCCCTCCACTTT,TRBV19,.,.,TRBJ1-6
CAWSVPRTGTNEKLFF,TGTGCCTGGAGTGTCCCCAGGACAGGGACTAATGAAAAACTGTTTTTT,TRBV30,.,TRBD1,TRBJ1-4
CASSTTNLPNRPQHF,TGTGCCAGTAGCACCACTAACCTCCCGAACCGGCCCCAGCATTTT,TRBV19,.,.,TRBJ1-5
CSVGQVYNEQFF,TGCAGCGTGGGACAGGTCTACAATGAGCAGTTCTTC,TRBV29-1,.,TRBD1,TRBJ2-1
CASRTGGILNEQFF,TGCGCCAGCAGGACGGGAGGGATACTCAATGAGCAGTTCTTC,TRBV10-2,once,TRBD2,TRBJ2-1